The 8 T cell receptor beta chains given below trace back to one sample, sequenced in a study of OX40 agonist ivuxolimab in advanced cancers. Library prep was done by the immunoSEQ multiplex PCR assay. In TCRdb, the immuneACCESS table is reduced to in-frame sequences with V and J assigned. These tables do not hold every clone; where another copy was compared, an unresolved V gene accounts for under half, and the others remain unexplained. This sample is represented by over 70,000 clones; approximately 90% of them were singletons. Over 7% of the sample goes to the ten largest clones. The sequencing here drew on CD4+ or CD8+ T cells sorted from blood, taken in a trial of the OX40 agonist ivuxolimab. The receptors originated from an adult with an advanced solid tumor such as melanoma, head and neck, liver or kidney cancer.

This clone was detected once. This chain links TRBV5-1 with TRBJ2-5; D not resolved. The V and J ends lost 0 bases and 2 bases respectively, with 8 bases between them. This CDR3 has 14 residues. Germline CDR1 and CDR2: SGHRS and YFSETQ. The CDR3 DNA follows: TGCGCCAGCAGCTTGGAAGGCAGACAAGAGACCCAGTACTTC. Its translation is CASSLEGRQETQYF.

The genes are TRBV30 and TRBJ2-5; D not resolved. The J call may be faulty, since TRBJ2-7 better matches the DNA end. From germline, CDR1 is GTSNPN and CDR2 SVGIG (reference sequence). This CDR3 contains 12 residues. The CDR3 sequence: CAWNGYNPEQYF. DNA for the CDR3: TGTGCCTGGAACGGCTACAACCCCGAGCAGTACTTC.

The rearrangement joins TRBV27 to TRBJ1-1; 7 nucleotides align to TRBD1. V shed 5 bases and J 8 bases; nucleotides not matched to a gene: 8. Germline CDR1 reads MNHEY; CDR2 reads SMNVEV (reference sequence). The CDR3 contains 13 residues. The CDR3: CASSQGGTLEAFF. The CDR3 DNA reads TGTGCCAGCAGTCAGGGGGGGACGTTGGAAGCTTTCTTT.

V is TRBV6-4 and J is TRBJ2-5; 10 bases map to TRBD1. The DNA end is a closer match to TRBJ2-7, so the J assignment may be wrong. CDR3 length: 15 amino acids. CDR1 is MRHNA and CDR2 is SNTAGT in the germline V gene. CDR3: CASSKGQGRPYEQYF. The CDR3 coding sequence is TGTGCCAGCAGCAAGGGACAGGGGCGACCCTACGAGCAGTACTTC.

This clone occurred once. This sequence joins TRBV6-4 and TRBJ2-2; 8 bases are a match to TRBD2. The CDR3 consists of 16 residues. CDR1 MRHNA and CDR2 SNTAGT come from the germline V gene. Unmatched junction bases numbered 11, after V lost 8 bases and J lost 3 bases. In DNA, the CDR3 is TGTGCCAGCGAATACATAGCGGGATCGGACACCGGGGAGCTGTTTTTT. Translation gives CASEYIAGSDTGELFF.

This sequence joins TRBV5-1 and TRBJ2-1; 7 nucleotides line up with TRBD2. Germline values: CDR1 SGHRS, CDR2 YFSETQ. The CDR3 has 16 residues. The junction had 8 bases not matched to a gene; V was cut back by 1 base and J by 4 bases. CDR3 loop: CASSLLGLAEYNEQFF. CDR3 in DNA: TGCGCCAGCAGCTTGCTGGGCCTAGCGGAGTACAATGAGCAGTTCTTC.

The chain couples TRBV11-3 to TRBJ2-4; no reliable D call. CDR3 length equals 15 residues. Germline-derived CDR1 and CDR2 are SGHNT and YENEEA. The germline V and J ends were trimmed by 3 bases and 0 bases, with 9 bases remaining between them. The CDR3 DNA reads as TGTGCCAGCAGCTTGTGGACGTTAGCCAAAAACATTCAGTACTTC. It translates to CASSLWTLAKNIQYF.

The chain couples TRBV5-6 to TRBJ2-1; D uncertain. This CDR3 is 14 amino acids long. Germline V gene lookup returns CDR1 SGHDT and CDR2 YYEEEE. The V gene lost 1 base and the J gene lost 0 bases, with 5 bases spanning the gap. CDR3 in amino acids: CASSLLYSYNEQFF. CDR3 DNA sequence: TGTGCCAGCAGCTTGCTTTACTCCTACAATGAGCAGTTCTTC.